This T cell receptor (beta chain) was captured by sequencing in a study of Tregs in tolerant kidney transplant recipients. V trimming: 6 bases; J trimming: 10 bases; junction bases outside the gene matches: 9. CDR1 is MNHEY, CDR2 SMNVEV, per germline (reference sequence). The CDR3 is 14 amino acids. Measured with immunoSEQ multiplex PCR; TCRdb has only the in-frame clones, and not every one. The data hold roughly 120,000 clones, with 92% observed a single time. Unstimulated regulatory T cells (CD4+CD25+CD127-), CD4+CD25- non-regulatory cells, CD4 and CD8 cells were FACS-sorted from thawed PBMCs. This receptor was identified in a human donor in good health. The chain links TRBV27 to TRBJ2-1; 10 bases fit TRBD2. The sample consisted of CD4+ T cells from blood. The CDR3 DNA sequence: TGTGCCAGCAGGCCGGGACTAGCGTCCGGAGAGCAGTTCTTC. This codes for CASRPGLASGEQFF.